These 30 T cell receptor beta chains came from one sample sequenced in a study of T cell responses to AZD1222 COVID-19 vaccine. Assay used: immunoSEQ multiplex PCR; TCRdb lists only in-frame clones, some missing. The sample consists of 55,000 to 80,000 clones, 84% of them appearing once. This specimen was peripheral blood, taken on day 0 of AZD1222 vaccination. The receptors here all came from an adult in good health.

This chain links TRBV2 with TRBJ2-2; D remains unclear. The V and J ends lost 1 base and 6 bases respectively, with 12 bases between them. CDR1 and CDR2 from the germline V gene are SNHLY and FYNNEI. CDR3 size: 15 residues. In DNA form, the CDR3 reads TGTGCCAGCAGTGAAGAGAATAGCTTGTCCGGGGAGCTGTTTTTT. It specifies CASSEENSLSGELFF.

The V gene is TRBV11-2, the J gene TRBJ1-4; 9 positions agree with TRBD1. The trim removed 3 bases at V and 5 bases at J, leaving 1 base unmatched. The germline V gene encodes CDR1 SGHAT and CDR2 FQNNGV. The CDR3 extends over 14 amino acids. The CDR3 region is CASSFGQGNEKLFF. CDR3 DNA: TGTGCCAGCAGCTTTGGACAGGGGAATGAAAAACTGTTTTTT.

The chain combines TRBV28 with TRBJ2-6; D possibly corresponds to TRBD1 (7 bases). Looked up from germline, CDR1 is MDHEN and CDR2 is SYDVKM. V was shortened by 7 bases and J by 0 bases, with 19 bases between the two germline ends. The CDR3 has 18 residues. The CDR3 protein is CASNLGRTGDSGANVLTF. CDR3 in DNA: TGTGCCAGCAACCTGGGGAGGACAGGAGACTCTGGGGCCAACGTCCTGACTTTC.

This chain joins TRBV11-2 and TRBJ2-5, with D hard to call. Germline V gene lookup returns CDR1 SGHAT and CDR2 FQNNGV. This CDR3 is built from 11 residues. V gave up 5 bases and J gave up 5 bases, with 6 bases separating them. The CDR3 reads CASSPRETQYF. The CDR3 DNA reads TGTGCCAGCAGCCCGCGGGAGACCCAGTACTTC.

The gene calls are TRBV4-1 and TRBJ2-7, with D possibly being TRBD1 (6 bases). The V and J ends lost 5 bases and 7 bases respectively, with 12 bases between them. The CDR3 consists of 12 residues. Germline V gene lookup returns CDR1 MGHRA and CDR2 YSYEKL. The CDR3 sequence: CASSYQQGEQYF. CDR3 coding DNA: TGCGCCAGCAGCTACCAACAGGGAGAGCAGTACTTC.

The chain couples TRBV28 to TRBJ2-1; TRBD1 is a possible D gene (6 bases). The germline V gene has CDR1 MDHEN and CDR2 SYDVKM. The V end was cut by 2 bases, the J end by 8 bases, with 7 bases between. The CDR3 totals 12 residues. In DNA, the CDR3 is TGTGCCAGCAGTTTAAAGGGGGATGAGCAGTTCTTC. Protein product: CASSLKGDEQFF.

The chain couples TRBV18 to TRBJ1-5; D unresolved. Trimming stripped 2 bases from V and 3 bases from J, with 11 bases between. Per the germline V gene, CDR1 is KGHSH and CDR2 is LQKENI. The CDR3 is made up of 15 amino acids. CDR3 nucleotide sequence: TGTGCCAGCTCACCAGAGACGGGAAACAATCAGCCCCAGCATTTT. Its translation is CASSPETGNNQPQHF.

This clone was seen a few times. The chain employs TRBV11-3 and TRBJ2-2; 9 bases match TRBD1. The germline V gene has CDR1 SGHNT and CDR2 YENEEA. The CDR3 consists of 18 residues. After removal of 3 bases from V and 3 bases from J, the junction contained 11 bases not matched to a gene. The CDR3 DNA sequence: TGTGCCAGCAGCTTGGGGACAGGGCTGAGGGTGGACACCGGGGAGCTGTTTTTT. This sequence encodes CASSLGTGLRVDTGELFF.

The chain employs TRBV7-9 and TRBJ1-1, with a tentative D call TRBD1 (5 bases). This CDR3 is 15 amino acids long. V was cut by 1 base and J by 7 bases, with 16 bases left in between. Germline V gene sequence: CDR1 SEHNR, CDR2 FQNEAQ (reference sequence). CDR3 DNA: TGTGCCAGCAGCTTAGTAATCGGGACGAACTTTGAAGCTTTCTTT. It translates to CASSLVIGTNFEAFF.

The V and J genes are TRBV7-9 and TRBJ1-4; D is uncertain. The ends were cut back, 6 bases at V and 5 bases at J, with 19 bases in the middle. CDR1 and CDR2 from the germline V gene are SEHNR and FQNEAQ (reference sequence). The CDR3 has 16 amino acids. The CDR3 DNA reads TGTGCCAGCAGAAGGGAGGAGAACAGCCAAAATGAAAAACTGTTTTTT. Protein product: CASRREENSQNEKLFF.

The rearrangement joins TRBV10-3 to TRBJ1-2; D may be TRBD1 (5 bases). This CDR3 spans 13 amino acids. With 9 bases removed from V and 7 bases from J, the gap between germline ends came to 18 bases. Germline V gene lookup returns CDR1 ENHRY and CDR2 SYGVKD. CDR3: CAMRGDPGFGYTF. The CDR3 bases are TGTGCCATGAGAGGAGATCCAGGGTTTGGCTACACCTTC.

This chain links TRBV30 with TRBJ2-7, with D perhaps TRBD2 (5 bases). Germline loops: CDR1 GTSNPN, CDR2 SVGIG (reference sequence). The CDR3 sequence is 11 residues long. Trimming shortened V by 5 bases and J by 3 bases, and 8 bases separated the two germline ends. CDR3 amino acids: CAWGRDYEQYF. CDR3 nucleotides: TGTGCCTGGGGACGGGACTACGAGCAGTACTTC.

V is TRBV9 and J is TRBJ2-7, with D possibly being TRBD1 or TRBD2 (5 bases each). Germline V gene lookup returns CDR1 SGDLS and CDR2 YYNGEE. V was pared by 4 bases and J by 2 bases, with 22 bases between. CDR3 length: 17 residues. CDR3 nucleotides: TGTGCCAGCAGCCCCCGCTCCGAGTTGGGGCGGGCCTACGAGCAGTACTTC. Amino acid sequence: CASSPRSELGRAYEQYF.

The chain combines TRBV6-1 with TRBJ1-2; the D is unclear. This CDR3 region has 11 residues. V lost 2 bases and J 8 bases, leaving 6 bases between the germline ends. The V gene's germline CDR1 is MNHNS and CDR2 SASEGT. This chain's CDR3 is CASSESRGYTF. For the CDR3, the DNA is TGTGCCAGCAGTGAATCGCGAGGCTACACCTTC.

This rearrangement joins TRBV27 to TRBJ1-5; D may be TRBD1 (5 bases). Germline V gene lookup returns CDR1 MNHEY and CDR2 SMNVEV (reference sequence). The CDR3 sequence is 13 residues long. Between the trimmed V and J ends, which lost 2 bases and 4 bases, there was a span of 6 bases. The CDR3 DNA reads TGTGCCAGCAGTTTACGGGGGAATCAGCCCCAGCATTTT. It yields the protein CASSLRGNQPQHF.

This clone was detected once. The V and J genes are TRBV28 and TRBJ1-2; 12 positions match TRBD1. V was pared by 6 bases and J by 6 bases, with 8 bases of the junction left unmatched. CDR1 and CDR2 (germline): MDHEN, SYDVKM. CDR3 length: 15 amino acids. CDR3 loop: CASSPRGQGADGYTF. The CDR3 DNA follows: TGTGCCAGCAGCCCTAGGGGACAGGGGGCAGATGGCTACACCTTC.

The CDR3 nucleotides are TGTGCCACCAGCAGGTCGTGGCAGCTCGATCAGCCCCAGCATTTT. Its translation: CATSRSWQLDQPQHF. The chain is built from TRBV15 and TRBJ1-5; D ambiguous. The CDR3 spans 15 residues. CDR1 is LNHNV, CDR2 YYDKDF, per germline (reference sequence). V was shortened by 3 bases and J by 5 bases, with 14 bases between the two germline ends. Full variable domain (missing parts from reference TRBV15 and TRBJ1-5): DAMVIQNPRYQVTQFGKPVTLSCSQTLNHNVMYWYQQKSSQAPKLLFHYYDKDFNNEADTPDNFQSRRPNTSFCFLDIRSPGLGDTAMYLCATSRSWQLDQPQHFGDGTRLSIL.

The chain couples TRBV29-1 to TRBJ1-5, with D maybe TRBD1 (5 bases). CDR3 length: 15 residues. CDR1 and CDR2 (germline): SQVTM, ANQGSEA. Trimming took off 4 bases at V and 1 base at J, with 14 bases between the two ends. The CDR3, as DNA: TGCAGCGTTGTTTTAAGTACAGGCAGCAATCAGCCCCAGCATTTT. Protein: CSVVLSTGSNQPQHF.

Details on this clone: Distinct nucleotide sequences in the sample also encode this CDR3. The V and J genes are TRBV24-1 and TRBJ1-5; unclear D gene. Deletions cut 4 bases from V and 7 bases from J, with 7 bases between. CDR1 KGHDR and CDR2 SFDVKD come from the germline V gene. This CDR3 has 12 amino acids. The CDR3, as DNA: TGTGCCACCAGTGAACCTGGACAGCCCCAGCATTTT. Amino acids: CATSEPGQPQHF.

V and J are TRBV24-1 and TRBJ2-3, with a tentative D call TRBD1 (6 bases). V lost 1 base, J lost 5 bases, and 9 bases lay in between. This CDR3 has 14 amino acids. Germline CDR1 and CDR2: KGHDR and SFDVKD. The CDR3 nucleotides read TGTGCCACCAGTGATTTTAGCAGGGGAGATACGCAGTATTTT. Residues: CATSDFSRGDTQYF.

This clone was recorded only once. This sequence joins TRBV6-5 and TRBJ2-7, with TRBD1 matching 10 bases. This CDR3 contains 16 residues. The germline V gene has CDR1 MNHEY and CDR2 SVGAGI. The V segment lost 0 bases and the J segment 3 bases; nucleotides outside the gene matches: 5. The chain's CDR3 is CASSYSRQGALYEQYF. The CDR3 nucleotides read TGTGCCAGCAGTTACTCGAGACAGGGGGCACTCTACGAGCAGTACTTC.

This clone has just one count. J is TRBJ1-1 and V is TRBV20-1, with D maybe TRBD1 (5 bases). This CDR3 is built from 11 residues. In germline, CDR1 is DFQATT, CDR2 SNEGSKA (reference sequence). V lost 7 bases to trimming and J lost 8 bases, with 14 bases between them. The CDR3 region has the DNA TGCAGTGGAGCGGGGCTCCCCGAAGCTTTCTTT. Translating it yields CSGAGLPEAFF.

The chain links TRBV7-2 to TRBJ2-7; D remains ambiguous. This CDR3 contains 14 residues. The V gene lost 5 bases and the J gene lost 2 bases, with 13 bases spanning the gap. Germline V gene data show CDR1 as SGHTA and CDR2 as FQGNSA. The CDR3 DNA reads TGTGCCAGCAGCCCTGGTTATCGGGCCTACGAGCAGTACTTC. Translating gives CASSPGYRAYEQYF.

Turning to this clone: This specimen includes other DNA sequences encoding the same CDR3. V gene TRBV28 combines with J gene TRBJ2-3; D unclear. This CDR3 is 12 amino acids long. Trimming left V 1 base short and J 4 bases short, with 3 bases between. The germline V gene encodes CDR1 MDHEN and CDR2 SYDVKM. The CDR3 sequence is CASSLYSDTQYF. As DNA, the CDR3 is TGTGCCAGCAGTTTATACTCAGATACGCAGTATTTT.

The chain links TRBV6-5 to TRBJ2-1; D possibly uses TRBD1 or TRBD2 (6 bases each). Germline CDR1 reads MNHEY; CDR2 reads SVGAGI. The CDR3 spans 14 residues. Trimming removed 10 bases from V and 1 base from J, with 14 bases in between. The CDR3 DNA reads as TGTGCCACCAAGGAGGGGGGTTCCTACAATGAGCAGTTCTTC. It encodes CATKEGGSYNEQFF.

This clone has just a few counts. This rearrangement joins TRBV7-2 to TRBJ2-1, with TRBD2 identical over 7 bases. Looked up from germline, CDR1 is SGHTA and CDR2 is FQGNSA. The CDR3 covers 15 residues. J was trimmed by 4 bases and V by 7 bases; bases with no gene match: 10. CDR3 DNA: TGTGCCAGCATCCAGGGCGGGGGATATTACAATGAGCAGTTCTTC. Protein product: CASIQGGGYYNEQFF.

This sequence joins TRBV13 and TRBJ1-1; no clear D. V was pared by 2 bases and J by 1 base, with 17 bases between. The V gene's germline CDR1 is PRHDT and CDR2 FYEKMQ (reference sequence). The CDR3 contains 17 residues. CDR3 loop: CASSLLIHTGRNTEAFF. In DNA form, the CDR3 reads TGTGCCAGCAGCTTATTAATTCATACGGGAAGGAACACTGAAGCTTTCTTT.

The sample holds one count of this clone. The chain uses TRBV7-2 and TRBJ1-2; TRBD1 aligns across 12 bases. The CDR3 totals 16 residues. With V trimmed by 1 base and J by 4 bases, 4 bases remained unmatched. CDR1 is SGHTA, CDR2 FQGNSA, per germline. This CDR3 is CASSLGDRGRVYGYTF. CDR3 sequence (DNA): TGTGCCAGCAGCTTAGGGGACAGGGGGCGCGTCTATGGCTACACCTTC.

The rearrangement uses TRBV14 and TRBJ1-1; D gene uncertain. V dropped 4 bases and J dropped 0 bases, with 9 bases sitting between them. The CDR3 runs 14 residues. Looked up from germline, CDR1 is SGHDN and CDR2 is FVKESK. This CDR3 reads CASSPWIMNTEAFF. The CDR3 bases are TGTGCCAGCAGCCCCTGGATAATGAACACTGAAGCTTTCTTT.

This clone was seen a handful of times. The V and J genes are TRBV5-4 and TRBJ2-5; 7 bases are shared with TRBD2. Per germline, CDR1 SGHNT and CDR2 YYREEE (reference sequence). The ends lost 5 bases at V and 2 bases at J; junction bases unmatched: 9. The CDR3 loop spans 15 amino acids. DNA of the CDR3: TGTGCCAGCAGTGATAGACTAGCAGGGCAAGAGACCCAGTACTTC. The encoded protein is CASSDRLAGQETQYF. The full variable domain, its missing parts supplied by reference TRBV5-4 and TRBJ2-5, is ETGVTQSPTHLIKTRGQQVTLRCSSQSGHNTVSWYQQALGQGPQFIFQYYREEENGRGNFPPRFSGLQFPNYSSELNVNALELDDSALYLCASSDRLAGQETQYFGPGTRLLVL.